The sequence of this TCR beta chain was determined in a study of blood T cell repertoires in COVID-19. Trimming at V came to 1 base and at J to 2 bases, leaving 2 bases not matched to a gene. In germline, CDR1 is WSHSY, CDR2 SAAADI. The CDR3 sequence is 16 residues long. Sequencing was performed with immunoSEQ multiplex PCR; in TCRdb, only in-frame clones are kept and a portion is missing. The sample shows about 68,000 clones, 80% to 90% of them seen only once. This chain uses TRBV10-2 with TRBJ2-1; 10 positions match TRBD2. Sequencing input: peripheral blood. This receptor was taken from a human donor in a cohort sampled during active COVID-19. The CDR3 here is CASSEWLAGAYNEQFF. The CDR3 region has the DNA TGCGCCAGCAGTGAGTGGCTAGCGGGAGCCTACAATGAGCAGTTCTTC.